Described below is a single T cell receptor beta chain sequence and its context. Its specificity is not known. Germline V CDR1 and CDR2: DFQATT, SNEGSKA (reference sequence). CDR3 length equals 14 residues. This record belongs to a study of monozygotic twins with inflammatory bowel disease. Findings of the study overall: Among patients, repertoires may have gained variability from differing immunosuppressive treatments.

Using the 5' RACE reads, TCRdb records one entry per CDR3 protein without DNA. In total, the table holds about 350,000 distinct CDR3 sequences. The chain carries TRBV20-1 and TRBJ2-7; without DNA, the TCRdb call of TRBD2 cannot be checked. Sequencing was done on a sample of blood. The sequence was collected from a human donor with ulcerative colitis or Crohn's disease, or a healthy co-twin of an affected twin (not recorded which). The CDR3 sequence: CSASVRAGNYEQYF.